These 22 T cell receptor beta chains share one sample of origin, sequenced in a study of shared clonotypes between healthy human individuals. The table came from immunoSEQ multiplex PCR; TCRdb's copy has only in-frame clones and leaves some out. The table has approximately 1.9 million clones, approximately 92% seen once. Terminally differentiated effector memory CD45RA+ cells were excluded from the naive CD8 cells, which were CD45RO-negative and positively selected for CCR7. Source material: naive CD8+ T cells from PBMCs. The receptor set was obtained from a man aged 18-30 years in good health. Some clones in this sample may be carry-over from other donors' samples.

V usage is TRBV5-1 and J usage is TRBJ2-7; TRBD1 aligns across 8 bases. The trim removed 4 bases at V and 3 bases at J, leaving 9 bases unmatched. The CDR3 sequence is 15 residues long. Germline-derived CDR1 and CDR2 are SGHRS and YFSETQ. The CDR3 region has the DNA TGCGCCAGCAGCCAACAGACAGGGGCCTACTACGAGCAGTACTTC. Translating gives CASSQQTGAYYEQYF.

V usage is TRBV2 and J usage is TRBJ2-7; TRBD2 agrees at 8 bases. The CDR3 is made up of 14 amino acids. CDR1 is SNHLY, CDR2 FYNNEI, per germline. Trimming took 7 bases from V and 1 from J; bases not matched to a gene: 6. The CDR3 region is CASNPSGYSYEQYF. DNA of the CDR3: TGTGCCAGCAACCCTAGCGGGTATTCCTACGAGCAGTACTTC.

The CDR3 here is CARGLAETYEQYF. In DNA, the CDR3 is TGTGCCAGGGGACTAGCGGAAACCTACGAGCAGTACTTC. The chain uses TRBV2 and TRBJ2-7, with TRBD2 matching over 11 bases. The CDR3 covers 13 residues. Per germline, CDR1 SNHLY and CDR2 FYNNEI. Unmatched junction bases numbered 3, after V lost 9 bases and J lost 2 bases.

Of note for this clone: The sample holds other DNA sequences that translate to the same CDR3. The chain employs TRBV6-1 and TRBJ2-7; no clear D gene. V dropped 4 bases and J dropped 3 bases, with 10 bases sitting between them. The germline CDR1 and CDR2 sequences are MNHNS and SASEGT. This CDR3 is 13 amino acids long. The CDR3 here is CASSVGSGYEQYF. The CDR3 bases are TGTGCCAGCAGTGTGGGGTCAGGCTACGAGCAGTACTTC.

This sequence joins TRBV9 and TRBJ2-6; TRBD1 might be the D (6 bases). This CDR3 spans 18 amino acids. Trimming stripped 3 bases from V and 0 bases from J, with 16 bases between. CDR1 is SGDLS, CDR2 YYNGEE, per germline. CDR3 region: CASSALRDTASGANVLTF. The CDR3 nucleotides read TGTGCCAGCAGCGCACTCCGGGACACCGCCTCTGGGGCCAACGTCCTGACTTTC.

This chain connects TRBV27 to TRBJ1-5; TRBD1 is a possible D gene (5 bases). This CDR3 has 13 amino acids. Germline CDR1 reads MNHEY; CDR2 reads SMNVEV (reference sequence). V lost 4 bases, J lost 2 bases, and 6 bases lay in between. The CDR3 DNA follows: TGTGCCAGCAGTTGGGACCGCAATCAGCCCCAGCATTTT. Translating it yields CASSWDRNQPQHF.

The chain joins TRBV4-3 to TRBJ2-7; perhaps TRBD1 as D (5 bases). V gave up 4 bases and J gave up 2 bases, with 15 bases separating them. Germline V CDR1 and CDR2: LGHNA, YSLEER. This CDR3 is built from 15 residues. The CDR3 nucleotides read TGCGCCAGCAGCCGCTCAAACGGCAGGGCCTACGAGCAGTACTTC. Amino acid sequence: CASSRSNGRAYEQYF.

This CDR3 reads CASSSRTSGRGTDTQYF. CDR3 sequence (DNA): TGTGCCAGCAGCTCACGGACTAGCGGAAGAGGCACAGATACGCAGTATTTT. The J gene is TRBJ2-3, the V gene TRBV9, with 10 positions matching TRBD2. This CDR3 comprises 17 residues. The germline CDR1 and CDR2 sequences are SGDLS and YYNGEE. Germline trimming cut 4 bases from V and 1 base from J; bases unmatched to any gene: 9.

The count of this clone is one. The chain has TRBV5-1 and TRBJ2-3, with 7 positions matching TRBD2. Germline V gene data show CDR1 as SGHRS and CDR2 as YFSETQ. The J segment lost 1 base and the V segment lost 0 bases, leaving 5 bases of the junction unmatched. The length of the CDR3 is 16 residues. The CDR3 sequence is CASSLAPSGRTDTQYF. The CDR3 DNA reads TGCGCCAGCAGCTTGGCGCCTAGCGGTCGCACAGATACGCAGTATTTT. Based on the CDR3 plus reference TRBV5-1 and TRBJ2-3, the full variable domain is KAGVTQTPRYLIKTRGQQVTLSCSPISGHRSVSWYQQTPGQGLQFLFEYFSETQRNKGNFPGRFSGRQFSNSRSEMNVSTLELGDSALYLCASSLAPSGRTDTQYFGPGTRLTVL.

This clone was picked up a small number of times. CDR3: CASSAQGVNTEAFF. For the CDR3, the DNA is TGTGCCAGCAGCGCGCAAGGGGTGAACACTGAAGCTTTCTTT. The rearrangement links TRBV9 to TRBJ1-1, with D possibly being TRBD1 (5 bases). The CDR3 is 14 amino acids. Per germline, CDR1 SGDLS and CDR2 YYNGEE. V lost 3 bases, J lost 0 bases, and 9 bases lay in between. The full variable domain, completed using reference TRBV9 and TRBJ1-1, is DSGVTQTPKHLITATGQRVTLRCSPRSGDLSVYWYQQSLDQGLQFLIQYYNGEERAKGNILERFSAQQFPDLHSELNLSSLELGDSALYFCASSAQGVNTEAFFGQGTRLTVV.

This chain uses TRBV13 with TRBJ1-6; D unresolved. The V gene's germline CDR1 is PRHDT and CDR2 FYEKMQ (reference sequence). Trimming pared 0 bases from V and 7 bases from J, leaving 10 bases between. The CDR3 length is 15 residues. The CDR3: CASSLGLGGNSPLHF. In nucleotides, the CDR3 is TGTGCCAGCAGCTTAGGCCTAGGAGGCAATTCACCCCTCCACTTT.

The CDR3: CASSLVRTGNTGELFF. The CDR3 DNA follows: TGTGCCAGCAGCTTAGTCAGGACGGGGAACACCGGGGAGCTGTTTTTT. V and J are TRBV7-6 and TRBJ2-2; D unresolved. The CDR3 is 16 residues long. V lost 1 base and J 1 base, leaving 10 bases between the germline ends. In germline, CDR1 is SGHVS, CDR2 FNYEAQ.

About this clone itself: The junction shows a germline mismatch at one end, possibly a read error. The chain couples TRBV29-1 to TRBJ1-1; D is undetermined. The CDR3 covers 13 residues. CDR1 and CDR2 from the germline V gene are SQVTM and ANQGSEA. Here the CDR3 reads CSIEGLLNTEAFF. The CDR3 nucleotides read TGCAGCATTGAGGGCCTCCTGAACACTGAAGCTTTCTTT.

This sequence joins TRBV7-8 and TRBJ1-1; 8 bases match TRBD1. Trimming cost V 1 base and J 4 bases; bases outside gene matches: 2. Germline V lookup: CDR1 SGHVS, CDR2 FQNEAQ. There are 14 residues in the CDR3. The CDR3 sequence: CASSLGGQGTEAFF. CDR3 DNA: TGTGCCAGCAGCTTAGGCGGACAGGGCACTGAAGCTTTCTTT.

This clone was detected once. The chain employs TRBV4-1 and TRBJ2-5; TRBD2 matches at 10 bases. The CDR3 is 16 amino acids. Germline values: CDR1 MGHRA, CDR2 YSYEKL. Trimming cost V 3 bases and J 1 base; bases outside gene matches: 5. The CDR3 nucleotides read TGCGCCAGCAGCCAGGCACGACTAGCGGGCCAAGAGACCCAGTACTTC. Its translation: CASSQARLAGQETQYF.

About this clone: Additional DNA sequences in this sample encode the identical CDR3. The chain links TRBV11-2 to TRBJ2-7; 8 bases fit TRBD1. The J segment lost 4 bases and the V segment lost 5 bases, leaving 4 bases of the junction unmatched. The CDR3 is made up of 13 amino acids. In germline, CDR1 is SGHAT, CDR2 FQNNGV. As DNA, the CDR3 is TGTGCCAGCAGCCCGGGACAGGCTTACGAGCAGTACTTC. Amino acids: CASSPGQAYEQYF.

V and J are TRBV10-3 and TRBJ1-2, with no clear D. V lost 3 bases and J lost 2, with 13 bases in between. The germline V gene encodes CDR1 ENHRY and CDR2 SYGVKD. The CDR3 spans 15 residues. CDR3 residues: CAISDLIGMNYGYTF. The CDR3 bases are TGTGCCATCAGTGATCTAATAGGGATGAACTATGGCTACACCTTC.

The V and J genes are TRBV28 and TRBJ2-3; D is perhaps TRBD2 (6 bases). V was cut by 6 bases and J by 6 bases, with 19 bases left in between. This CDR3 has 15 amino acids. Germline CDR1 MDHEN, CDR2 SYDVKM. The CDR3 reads CASSPPSTSPDTQYF. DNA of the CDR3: TGTGCCAGCAGCCCCCCGAGTACTAGCCCCGATACGCAGTATTTT.

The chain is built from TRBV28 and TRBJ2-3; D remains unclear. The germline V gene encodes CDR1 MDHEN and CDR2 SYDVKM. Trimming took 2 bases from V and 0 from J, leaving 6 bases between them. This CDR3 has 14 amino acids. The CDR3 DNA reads TGTGCCAGCAGTTTAATCGTCAGCACAGATACGCAGTATTTT. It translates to CASSLIVSTDTQYF.

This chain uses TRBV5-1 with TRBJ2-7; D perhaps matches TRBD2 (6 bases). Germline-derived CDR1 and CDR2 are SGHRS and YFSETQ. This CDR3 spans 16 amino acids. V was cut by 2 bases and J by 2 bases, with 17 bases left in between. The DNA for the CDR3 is TGCGCCAGCAGCTTTCGTAGTCAGGGAGGAACCTACGAGCAGTACTTC. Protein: CASSFRSQGGTYEQYF.

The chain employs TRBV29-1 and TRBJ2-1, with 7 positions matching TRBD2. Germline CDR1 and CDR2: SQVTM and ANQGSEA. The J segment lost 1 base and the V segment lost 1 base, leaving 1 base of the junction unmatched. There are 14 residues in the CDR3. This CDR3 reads CSVEARGSYNEQFF. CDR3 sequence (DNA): TGCAGCGTTGAAGCGCGGGGGTCCTACAATGAGCAGTTCTTC.

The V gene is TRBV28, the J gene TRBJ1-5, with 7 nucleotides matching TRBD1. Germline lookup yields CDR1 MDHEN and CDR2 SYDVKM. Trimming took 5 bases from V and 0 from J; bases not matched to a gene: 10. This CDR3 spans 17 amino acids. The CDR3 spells CASSVGQWDYSNQPQHF. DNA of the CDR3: TGTGCCAGCAGTGTGGGACAGTGGGACTATAGCAATCAGCCCCAGCATTTT.